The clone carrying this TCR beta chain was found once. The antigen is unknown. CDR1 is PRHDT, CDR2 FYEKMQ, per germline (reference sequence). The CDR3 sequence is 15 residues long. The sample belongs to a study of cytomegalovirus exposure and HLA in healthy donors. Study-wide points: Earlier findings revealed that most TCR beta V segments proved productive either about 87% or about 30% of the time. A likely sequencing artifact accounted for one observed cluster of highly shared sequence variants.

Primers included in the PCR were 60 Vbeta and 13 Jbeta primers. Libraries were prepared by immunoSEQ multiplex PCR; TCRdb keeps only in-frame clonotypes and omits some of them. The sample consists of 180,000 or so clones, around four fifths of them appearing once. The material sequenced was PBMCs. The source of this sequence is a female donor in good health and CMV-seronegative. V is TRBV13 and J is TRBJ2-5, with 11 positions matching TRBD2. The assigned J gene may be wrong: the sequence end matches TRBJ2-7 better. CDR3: CASSFTSGRVNEQYF. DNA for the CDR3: TGTGCCAGCAGCTTTACTAGCGGGAGAGTTAACGAGCAGTACTTC.